Following are 16 T cell receptor beta chains from one sample sequenced in a study of molecular identifiers for immune sequencing clone quantification. TCRdb reprocessed the PCR reads with MiXCR, giving one entry per CDR3 protein. The top ten hold roughly 0.85% of the sample, which has 550,000 to 750,000 distinct CDR3 sequences, just under 20% seen once. The sample was naive CD8+ T cells from blood, with Jurkat cell RNA spiked in. Documented subset: FACS-sorted CD8+CD4-CCR7+CD45RA+ naive T cells. The receptors derive from a human donor in good health. Some libraries in this study had Jurkat cell RNA spiked in.

The rearrangement joins TRBV7-7 to TRBJ2-2; TRBD2 agrees at 9 bases. V gave up 6 bases and J gave up 6 bases; unmatched junction bases: 17. CDR3 size: 18 residues. Germline V gives CDR1 SSHAT, CDR2 FNYEAQ (reference sequence). The CDR3 nucleotides read TGTGCCAGCAGTCCACTCTTCGGCGGGGGGGCTAGCGCCGGGGAGCTGTTTTTT. As protein: CASSPLFGGGASAGELFF.

As to this clonotype: A read error is possible here, since a much larger clone lies one base away. The chain carries TRBV2 and TRBJ2-1; D call uncertain. The CDR3 runs to 9 residues. V lost 3 bases and J 10 bases, leaving 1 base between the germline ends. Germline CDR1 is SNHLY and CDR2 is FYNNEI. Here the CDR3 reads CASSDEQFF. In nucleotides, the CDR3 is TGTGCCAGCAGTGACGAGCAGTTCTTC.

The sample holds many counts of this clonotype. The chain uses TRBV5-6 and TRBJ1-1; D remains unclear. The V gene lost 4 bases and the J gene lost 6 bases, with 10 bases spanning the gap. The germline V gene encodes CDR1 SGHDT and CDR2 YYEEEE. This CDR3 has 12 residues. The CDR3 region has the DNA TGTGCCAGCAGCACGGGAGGTCCTGAAGCTTTCTTT. Its translation: CASSTGGPEAFF.

This clonotype was detected ten times or more. The chain recombines TRBV14 with TRBJ1-1; D is unclear. This CDR3 spans 14 amino acids. Trimming stripped 4 bases from V and 1 base from J, with 10 bases between. Germline values: CDR1 SGHDN, CDR2 FVKESK. CDR3 sequence: CASSLQSSNTEAFF. For the CDR3, the DNA is TGTGCCAGCAGCCTACAGTCATCGAACACTGAAGCTTTCTTT.

This chain uses TRBV6-5 with TRBJ2-1, with D possibly matching TRBD2 (5 bases). This CDR3 spans 13 amino acids. V was clipped by 5 bases and J by 7 bases, with 12 bases between them. The germline CDR1 and CDR2 sequences are MNHEY and SVGAGI. CDR3 coding DNA: TGTGCCAGCAGTCACGGGCGGGCAAATGAGCAGTTCTTC. It translates to CASSHGRANEQFF.

Ten or more counts support this clonotype. The rearrangement uses TRBV11-2 and TRBJ2-7; D gene unclear. Germline values: CDR1 SGHAT, CDR2 FQNNGV. The CDR3 sequence is 14 residues long. Trimming took off 4 bases at V and 2 bases at J, with 12 bases between the two ends. CDR3 coding DNA: TGTGCCAGCAGCTCCCCTGCCCTTACCTACGAGCAGTACTTC. Its protein is CASSSPALTYEQYF.

Comments on this clonotype: One base away lies a much larger clone, so this may be a sequencing read error. J is TRBJ2-3 and V is TRBV28; D gene ambiguous. CDR1 is MDHEN, CDR2 SYDVKM, per germline. This CDR3 has 12 residues. The CDR3, as DNA: TGTGCCAGCAGTCCCTGGGCAGATACGCGGTATTTT. Translated: CASSPWADTRYF.

Concerning this clonotype: Compared with germline, one end of the junction differs, possibly owing to a read error. The rearrangement uses TRBV6-6 and TRBJ2-1, with D tentatively TRBD1 (6 bases). CDR3 length equals 15 residues. Per germline, CDR1 MNHNY and CDR2 SVGAGI (reference sequence). For the CDR3, the DNA is TGTGCCAGCAGTTACTCAACAGGGAACTACAATGAGCGGTTCTTC. Translating it yields CASSYSTGNYNERFF.

The table lists this clonotype with many counts. The genes are TRBV21-1 and TRBJ1-1; TRBD1, as called in the table, went unchecked against the DNA. TRBV21-1 is shown as a pseudogene. This CDR3 has 16 residues. The CDR3 sequence is CASSKEYGQGNTEAFF. CDR3 DNA: TGTGCCAGCAGCAAAGAGTATGGACAGGGAAACACTGAAGCTTTCTTT.

This clonotype was counted many times. The chain carries TRBV7-9 and TRBJ2-7; possible D gene TRBD1, 5 bases. This CDR3 contains 12 residues. CDR1 SEHNR and CDR2 FQNEAQ come from the germline V gene (reference sequence). Trimming pared 9 bases from V and 1 base from J, leaving 10 bases between. The CDR3 sequence: CASSQGSYEQYF. The CDR3 DNA follows: TGTGCCAGTAGTCAGGGTTCCTACGAGCAGTACTTC.

This clonotype was seen at least ten times. The chain is built from TRBV6-1 and TRBJ2-7; D is unclear. Germline V gene data show CDR1 as MNHNS and CDR2 as SASEGT. The CDR3 runs 13 residues. Trimming removed 5 bases from V and 4 bases from J, with 12 bases in between. The CDR3 loop reads CASSNLPTYEQYF. The CDR3 DNA reads as TGTGCCAGCAGTAATCTACCGACGTACGAGCAGTACTTC.

In this sample, this clonotype turned up once. A read error is possible here, since a much larger clone lies one base away. The chain joins TRBV5-1 to TRBJ1-4; D call uncertain. CDR3 length: 14 residues. Germline V gives CDR1 SGHRS, CDR2 YFSETQ. The V end lost 2 bases, the J end lost 3 bases, and 8 bases lay between the germline ends. CDR3 region: CASSLRSPNEKLFF. The CDR3, as DNA: TGCGCCAGCAGCTTAAGGAGCCCTAATGAAAAACTGTTTTTT.

This chain connects TRBV7-6 to TRBJ2-7; 10 bases line up with TRBD2. This CDR3 comprises 18 residues. Germline CDR1 is SGHVS and CDR2 is FNYEAQ. Trimming took 0 bases from V and 6 from J; bases not matched to a gene: 14. The CDR3: CASSLAEYSGGFRGEQYF. CDR3 nucleotide sequence: TGTGCCAGCAGCTTAGCGGAGTATAGCGGGGGGTTCCGGGGCGAGCAGTACTTC.

V gene TRBV29-1 combines with J gene TRBJ2-1; TRBD2 is a possible D gene (6 bases). The CDR3 runs 11 residues. V was shortened by 2 bases and J by 7 bases, with 6 bases between the two germline ends. The V gene's germline CDR1 is SQVTM and CDR2 ANQGSEA. CDR3 coding DNA: TGCAGCGTTGAACTAGCGAATGAGCAGTTCTTC. Protein sequence: CSVELANEQFF.

The chain combines TRBV9 with TRBJ2-7; 14 bases are shared with TRBD2. This CDR3 comprises 14 residues. Unmatched junction bases numbered 2, after V lost 2 bases and J lost 7 bases. Germline V gene data show CDR1 as SGDLS and CDR2 as YYNGEE. The chain's CDR3 is CASSVGTSGREQYF. The CDR3 region has the DNA TGTGCCAGCAGCGTCGGGACTAGCGGGAGAGAGCAGTACTTC.

This clonotype was observed many times. Written as DNA, the CDR3 is TGTGCCAGCAGTGGCTACCTGACTAGCGGGGGTATAGATACGCAGTATTTT. It codes for CASSGYLTSGGIDTQYF. The chain joins TRBV12-3 or TRBV12-4 to TRBJ2-3; 12 bases align to TRBD2. V lost 5 bases to trimming and J lost 5 bases; unmatched junction nucleotides: 11. The CDR3 runs to 17 residues.